What follows are 30 T cell receptor beta chains derived from one specimen sequenced in a study of read filtering for tumor transcriptome and immune sequencing. From approximately 430 ng of RNA, a library with molecular barcoded alpha/delta and beta/gamma adaptors was made. TCRdb reanalysed the reads using MiXCR and keeps one entry per CDR3 protein. The table records 46,000 or so distinct CDR3 sequences, less than 20% of them present only once. The sequenced material came from a population of CD138-negative cells sorted from bone marrow. These receptors were collected from a donor at least 40 years old with multiple myeloma.

Many counts were recorded for this clonotype. The chain joins TRBV7-2 to TRBJ2-3; 8 positions agree with TRBD1. The CDR3 runs 15 residues. In germline, CDR1 is SGHTA, CDR2 FQGNSA. V lost 5 bases, J lost 4 bases, and 8 bases stayed unmatched. The CDR3 sequence is CASSADRVRADTQYF. CDR3 nucleotides: TGTGCCAGCAGCGCGGACAGGGTCCGGGCAGATACGCAGTATTTT.

This clonotype was seen ten or more times. Sequence at one end of the junction differs from germline and may be a read error. The genes are TRBV3-1 and TRBJ2-5; D may be TRBD1 or TRBD2 (5 bases each). CDR3 size: 12 residues. The germline gives CDR1 LGHDT, CDR2 YNNKEL (reference sequence). The CDR3 bases are TGTGCCAGCAGCCAAGGTTATACAGGAGGAAATTTC. Amino acids: CASSQGYTGGNF.

This clonotype was seen many times. The genes are TRBV11-1 and TRBJ2-7; the match to TRBD1 covers 7 bases. Germline values: CDR1 SGHAT, CDR2 FQDESV (reference sequence). Unmatched junction bases numbered 11, after V lost 2 bases and J lost 4 bases. CDR3 length equals 16 residues. In DNA, the CDR3 is TGTGCCAGCAGCTTATTTCCCCCGACAGGGTCTTACGAGCAGTACTTC. It specifies CASSLFPPTGSYEQYF.

Ten or more counts support this clonotype. The rearrangement links TRBV6-1 to TRBJ2-5; 9 bases map to TRBD1. The V gene's germline CDR1 is MNHNS and CDR2 SASEGT. This CDR3 comprises 15 residues. V lost 6 bases and J lost 4; bases outside the gene matches: 9. The chain's CDR3 is CASRRGQGLRETQYF. The CDR3 region has the DNA TGTGCCAGCAGAAGGGGACAGGGTCTACGAGAGACCCAGTACTTC.

This clonotype showed up just a few times. The chain carries TRBV5-6 and TRBJ2-1; tentatively, D is TRBD1 or TRBD2 (6 bases each). CDR1 and CDR2 from the germline V gene are SGHDT and YYEEEE. Trimming pared 6 bases from V and 10 bases from J, leaving 23 bases between. The CDR3 sequence is 15 residues long. CDR3 protein: CASIQEGGPQEEQFF. The CDR3 region has the DNA TGTGCCAGCATCCAAGAGGGGGGCCCCCAGGAGGAGCAGTTCTTC.

The rearrangement joins TRBV7-9 to TRBJ2-3, with D maybe TRBD1 (6 bases). Germline loops: CDR1 SEHNR, CDR2 FQNEAQ (reference sequence). The CDR3 is 15 amino acids. Trimming left V 1 base short and J 1 base short, with 9 bases between. The CDR3 region has the DNA TGTGCCAGCAGCTTAGACGCAGGGGGCACAGATACGCAGTATTTT. Amino acids: CASSLDAGGTDTQYF.

This clonotype was counted many times. The V gene is TRBV5-1, the J gene TRBJ2-2; possibly TRBD1 for D (6 bases). Germline lookup yields CDR1 SGHRS and CDR2 YFSETQ. The ends were cut back, 4 bases at V and 0 bases at J, with 10 bases in the middle. This CDR3 comprises 15 residues. This CDR3 is CASSVGQPNTGELFF. In DNA form, the CDR3 reads TGCGCCAGCAGCGTGGGACAACCGAACACCGGGGAGCTGTTTTTT.

This clonotype has a single count. This may come from a read error, since a much larger clone is one base off. The rearrangement joins TRBV14 to TRBJ2-1, with TRBD1 identical over 7 bases. The CDR3 runs 14 residues. Germline lookup yields CDR1 SGHDN and CDR2 FVKESK. The V segment lost 4 bases and the J segment 5 bases; nucleotides outside the gene matches: 5. CDR3 sequence (DNA): TGTGCCAGCAGCCGAATGGGACAGAACAATGAGCAGTTCTTC. Its protein is CASSRMGQNNEQFF. The whole variable domain, remainder taken from reference TRBV14 and TRBJ2-1, is EAGVTQFPSHSVIEKGQTVTLRCDPISGHDNLYWYRRVMGKEIKFLLHFVKESKQDESGMPNNRFLAERTGGTYSTLKVQPAELEDSGVYFCASSRMGQNNEQFFGPGTRLTVL.

This clonotype was counted ten times or more. The chain carries TRBV29-1 and TRBJ2-3; tentatively, D is TRBD2 (6 bases). V was shortened by 3 bases and J by 3 bases, with 10 bases between the two germline ends. The CDR3 is made up of 13 amino acids. The V gene's germline CDR1 is SQVTM and CDR2 ANQGSEA. CDR3 nucleotide sequence: TGCAGCGTTGACTCCGGGGGTACAGATACGCAGTATTTT. It translates to CSVDSGGTDTQYF.

This clonotype was detected once. An end of the junction does not agree with germline; a read error may underlie this. This chain connects TRBV29-1 to TRBJ1-5; D remains ambiguous. Germline assignment: CDR1 SQVTM and CDR2 ANQGSEA. The CDR3 has 16 amino acids. The chain's CDR3 is CSVLPKDVYSHQPQHF. The CDR3 bases are TGCAGCGTTCTACCGAAAGACGTTTATAGCCATCAGCCCCAGCATTTC. The whole variable domain, remainder taken from reference TRBV29-1 and TRBJ1-5, is SAVISQKPSRDICQRGTSLTIQCQVDSQVTMMFWYRQQPGQSLTLIATANQGSEATYESGFVIDKFPISRPNLTFSTLTVSNMSPEDSSIYLCSVLPKDVYSHQPQHFGDGTRLSIL.

This clonotype was picked up many times. V usage is TRBV19 and J usage is TRBJ2-2; D remains unclear. The germline CDR1 and CDR2 sequences are LNHDA and SQIVND (reference sequence). The CDR3 spans 12 residues. V was shortened by 4 bases and J by 5 bases, with 5 bases between the two germline ends. The CDR3 is CASSRETGELFF. Here the CDR3 DNA reads TGTGCCAGTAGTAGGGAAACCGGGGAGCTGTTTTTT.

This clonotype was recorded at least ten times. V is TRBV7-3 and J is TRBJ2-2, with D uncertain. The germline V and J ends were trimmed by 4 bases and 6 bases, with 9 bases remaining between them. Germline CDR1 and CDR2: SGHTA and FQGTGA. This CDR3 is built from 13 residues. CDR3 sequence (DNA): TGTGCCAGCAGCTCCCAAAGAGCCGGGGAGCTGTTTTTT. It codes for CASSSQRAGELFF.

This clonotype was seen ten or more times. The V call is TRBV6-2 or TRBV6-3, the J call TRBJ2-3, with 7 bases aligning to TRBD1. Germline CDR1 and CDR2: MNHEY and SVGEGT. The V and J ends lost 6 bases and 0 bases, in that order; junction bases with no gene match: 9. The CDR3 consists of 16 residues. The CDR3 protein is CASSSLGQASTDTQYF. The CDR3 DNA is TGTGCCAGCAGCTCACTCGGACAGGCGAGCACAGATACGCAGTATTTT.

With respect to this clonotype: Possible read error: a much larger clone is one base away. The V gene is TRBV28, the J gene TRBJ1-1, with D maybe TRBD1 (5 bases). Germline assignment: CDR1 MDHEN and CDR2 SYDVKM. The CDR3 has 13 amino acids. CDR3: CASRGTTNTVAFF. The CDR3 DNA follows: TGTGCCAGCCGAGGGACGACGAACACTGTAGCTTTCTTT.

This clonotype came up many times. This chain joins TRBV6-5 and TRBJ2-7, with 11 bases lining up with TRBD2. This CDR3 is built from 15 residues. Losses at the gene ends were 6 bases for V and 0 bases for J; bases not matched to a gene: 4. The germline V gene encodes CDR1 MNHEY and CDR2 SVGAGI. The chain's CDR3 is CASSRTSGSSYEQYF. The CDR3 DNA reads as TGTGCCAGCAGCCGCACTAGCGGGAGCTCCTACGAGCAGTACTTC.

There are many counts of this clonotype. This sequence joins TRBV30 and TRBJ1-5; 7 bases line up with TRBD1. Trimming removed 1 base from V and 4 bases from J; junction bases left unmatched: 1. Germline V gives CDR1 GTSNPN, CDR2 SVGIG (reference sequence). The CDR3 is 13 residues long. CDR3 sequence: CAWSEQGNQPQHF. The CDR3 bases are TGTGCCTGGAGTGAACAGGGGAATCAGCCCCAGCATTTT.

The chain is built from TRBV3-1 and TRBJ2-1; D possibly corresponds to TRBD2 (6 bases). This CDR3 has 16 residues. CDR1 LGHDT and CDR2 YNNKEL come from the germline V gene (reference sequence). V dropped 0 bases and J dropped 2 bases, with 11 bases sitting between them. The DNA for the CDR3 is TGTGCCAGCAGCCAAGAGGGACTTCTCCCCTACAATGAGCAGTTCTTC. Translation: CASSQEGLLPYNEQFF.

This clonotype turned up a few times. The chain carries TRBV12-3 or TRBV12-4 and TRBJ2-5, with TRBD1 matching over 8 bases. The CDR3 has 15 amino acids. J was trimmed by 3 bases and V by 6 bases; bases with no gene match: 9. CDR3 sequence reads: CASSLNTGGEETQYF. CDR3 in DNA: TGTGCCAGCAGCCTTAACACAGGGGGAGAAGAGACCCAGTACTTC.

With respect to this clonotype: It may be a read error: a sequence one base away is much more abundant. V usage is TRBV7-9 and J usage is TRBJ2-1; D may be TRBD1 (5 bases). This CDR3 region has 15 residues. Per the germline V gene, CDR1 is SEHNR and CDR2 is FQNEAQ (reference sequence). In DNA form, the CDR3 reads TGTGCCAGCAGCTTAGAGGGGTTATCCTACAGTGAGCAGTTCTTC. This translates into CASSLEGLSYSEQFF.

This clonotype was counted ten times or more. The genes are TRBV20-1 and TRBJ2-1; 11 bases line up with TRBD2. Germline lookup yields CDR1 DFQATT and CDR2 SNEGSKA (reference sequence). The V segment lost 4 bases and the J segment 3 bases; nucleotides outside the gene matches: 2. The CDR3 has 14 residues. This CDR3 reads CSAMGTSGYNEQFF. Here the CDR3 DNA reads TGCAGTGCTATGGGGACTAGCGGCTACAATGAGCAGTTCTTC.

This clonotype appeared many times. J is TRBJ2-3 and V is TRBV7-8; D possibly uses TRBD1 or TRBD2 (5 bases each). Germline V gives CDR1 SGHVS, CDR2 FQNEAQ. With 4 bases removed from V and 6 bases from J, the gap between germline ends came to 17 bases. CDR3 length: 15 amino acids. The CDR3 here is CASSSKSQGADTQYF. In DNA, the CDR3 is TGTGCCAGCAGCTCTAAATCTCAGGGAGCTGATACGCAGTATTTT.

A note on this clonotype: Compared with germline, one end of the junction differs, possibly owing to a read error. The gene calls are TRBV2 and TRBJ2-1; unclear D gene. CDR1 SNHLY and CDR2 FYNNEI come from the germline V gene. There are 12 residues in the CDR3. In DNA form, the CDR3 reads TGTGTCAGCAGTGCAAACTACAATGAGCAGTTCTTC. Amino acids: CVSSANYNEQFF.

A note on this clonotype: Compared with germline, one end of the junction differs, possibly owing to a read error. V is TRBV30 and J is TRBJ2-1; possible D gene TRBD1, 6 bases. This CDR3 is 13 amino acids long. Germline CDR1 GTSNPN, CDR2 SVGIG (reference sequence). CDR3 nucleotides: TGTGCCTGGAACCCAGGGGACGACGGTGAGCAGTCCTTC. Amino acids: CAWNPGDDGEQSF.

Ten or more counts support this clonotype. The chain recombines TRBV19 with TRBJ2-1, with TRBD1 identical over 7 bases. The ends lost 3 bases at V and 8 bases at J; junction bases unmatched: 10. The CDR3 spans 15 residues. Germline V gene data show CDR1 as LNHDA and CDR2 as SQIVND (reference sequence). The CDR3: CASSIDREARYEQFF. The CDR3 nucleotides read TGTGCCAGTAGTATCGACAGGGAAGCGAGGTATGAGCAGTTCTTC.

On this clonotype itself: This likely comes from a read error, as the CDR3 has no conserved phenylalanine or tryptophan at its end. The V call is TRBV7-9, the J call TRBJ2-1; TRBD1 matches 10 bases. The CDR3 extends over 14 amino acids. Trimming took 4 bases from V and 8 from J; bases not matched to a gene: 5. Germline CDR1 is SEHNR and CDR2 is FQNEAQ (reference sequence). This CDR3 is CASSSKTGGDEQFN. The DNA for the CDR3 is TGTGCCAGCAGCTCCAAGACAGGGGGCGATGAGCAGTTCAAC.

This clonotype has a count of ten or more. The CDR3 DNA follows: TGTGCCAGCAGTTTATCCCAGGGCAATCAGCCCCAGCATTTT. It specifies CASSLSQGNQPQHF. The V and J genes are TRBV27 and TRBJ1-5; D uncertain. In germline, CDR1 is MNHEY, CDR2 SMNVEV (reference sequence). This CDR3 comprises 14 residues. V was pared by 0 bases and J by 2 bases, with 5 bases between.

CDR3 coding DNA: TGTGCCAGCAGCTTGGCCGAGGGACGGGCCAAAAACATTCAGTACTTC. Its protein is CASSLAEGRAKNIQYF. The chain links TRBV5-4 to TRBJ2-4; D could derive from TRBD1 or TRBD2 (5 bases each). In germline, CDR1 is SGHNT, CDR2 YYREEE (reference sequence). CDR3 length: 16 residues. The V and J ends lost 0 bases and 1 base respectively, with 11 bases between them.

This rearrangement joins TRBV7-9 to TRBJ2-5; the match to TRBD1 covers 8 bases. CDR1 SEHNR and CDR2 FQNEAQ come from the germline V gene (reference sequence). The CDR3 contains 13 residues. J lost 6 bases, V lost 5 bases, and 5 bases had no gene match. CDR3 region: CASSRRQGQTQYF. CDR3 sequence (DNA): TGTGCCAGCAGCCGTCGACAGGGGCAGACCCAGTACTTC. The full variable domain, with the rest looked up from reference TRBV7-9 and TRBJ2-5, is DTGVSQNPRHKITKRGQNVTFRCDPISEHNRLYWYRQTLGQGPEFLTYFQNEAQLEKSRLLSDRFSAERPKGSFSTLEIQRTEQGDSAMYLCASSRRQGQTQYFGPGTRLLVL.

This clonotype was recorded many times. The chain has TRBV19 and TRBJ2-2; D gene uncertain. Trimming pared 2 bases from V and 6 bases from J, leaving 13 bases between. Per germline, CDR1 LNHDA and CDR2 SQIVND (reference sequence). The CDR3 length is 15 residues. The DNA for the CDR3 is TGTGCCAGTAGTATACCATACGACCTCCCCGGGGAGCTGTTTTTT. Translation gives CASSIPYDLPGELFF.

This clonotype occurred many times. The chain carries TRBV6-1 and TRBJ2-2; no firm D call. Germline CDR1 and CDR2: MNHNS and SASEGT. This CDR3 contains 13 residues. Deletions cut 8 bases from V and 2 bases from J, with 9 bases between. CDR3 protein: CASAKSNTGELFF. The CDR3 DNA follows: TGTGCCAGCGCTAAGAGTAACACCGGGGAGCTGTTTTTT.